The clone carrying this TCR beta chain was recorded many times. Its specificity is not known. RNA transcripts yielded amplified TCR beta CDR3 regions. First-round RT-PCR of the TCR CDR3 relied on the HTBI primer set. In TCRdb, the multiplex PCR reads were re-called with MiXCR into one record per CDR3 protein. This sample has approximately 490,000 distinct CDR3 sequences, with 22% found just once. PBMCs came from over 8.5 ml fresh peripheral blood. The sample belongs to a study of T cells in Graves' hyperthyroidism and ophthalmopathy. Study-wide results and caveats: Blood also carried most thyroid clonotypes expanded above 0.001.

This TCR derives from a woman aged 70 to 79 with Graves' ophthalmopathy. The specimen sequenced was blood.

This chain's CDR3 is CASSERDRGRGGYTF. CDR3 bases: TGTGCCAGCAGTGAAAGGGACAGGGGGCGAGGTGGCTACACCTTC. This chain uses TRBV2 with TRBJ1-2, with 12 bases matching TRBD1. V lost 2 bases and J lost 7; bases outside the gene matches: 5. Per the germline V gene, CDR1 is SNHLY and CDR2 is FYNNEI. This CDR3 has 15 amino acids.